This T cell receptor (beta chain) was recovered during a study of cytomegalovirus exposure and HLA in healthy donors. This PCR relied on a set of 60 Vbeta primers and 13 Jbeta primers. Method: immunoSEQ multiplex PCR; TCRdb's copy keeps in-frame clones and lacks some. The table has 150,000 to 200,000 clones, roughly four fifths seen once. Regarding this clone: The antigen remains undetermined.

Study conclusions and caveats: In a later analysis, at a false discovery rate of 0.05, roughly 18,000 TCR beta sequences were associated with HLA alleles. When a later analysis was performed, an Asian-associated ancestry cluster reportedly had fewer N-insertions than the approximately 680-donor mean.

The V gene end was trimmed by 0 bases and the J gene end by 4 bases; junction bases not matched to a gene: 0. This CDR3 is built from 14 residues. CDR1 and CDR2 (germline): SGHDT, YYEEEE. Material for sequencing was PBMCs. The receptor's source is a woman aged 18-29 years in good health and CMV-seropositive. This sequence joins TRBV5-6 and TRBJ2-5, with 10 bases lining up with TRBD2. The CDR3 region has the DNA TGTGCCAGCAGCTTGGGGACTAGCGGAGAGACCCAGTACTTC. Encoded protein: CASSLGTSGETQYF. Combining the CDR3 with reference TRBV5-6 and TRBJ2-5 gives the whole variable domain DAGVTQSPTHLIKTRGQQVTLRCSPKSGHDTVSWYQQALGQGPQFIFQYYEEEERQRGNFPDRFSGHQFPNYSSELNVNALLLGDSALYLCASSLGTSGETQYFGPGTRLLVL.